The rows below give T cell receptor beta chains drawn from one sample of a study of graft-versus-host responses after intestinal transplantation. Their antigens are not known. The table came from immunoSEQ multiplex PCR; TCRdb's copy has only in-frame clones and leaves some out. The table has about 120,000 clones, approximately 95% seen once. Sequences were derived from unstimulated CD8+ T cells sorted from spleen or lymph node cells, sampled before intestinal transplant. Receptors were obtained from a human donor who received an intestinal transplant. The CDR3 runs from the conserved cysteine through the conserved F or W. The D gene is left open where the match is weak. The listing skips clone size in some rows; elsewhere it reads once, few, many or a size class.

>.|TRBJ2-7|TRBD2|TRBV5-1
CASSLIGGENSEQYF
TGCGCCAGCAGCTTGATTGGGGGGGAAAACTCTGAGCAGTACTTC
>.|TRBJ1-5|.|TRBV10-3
CAISETGGAQPQHF
TGTGCCATCAGTGAGACCGGGGGGGCTCAGCCCCAGCATTTT
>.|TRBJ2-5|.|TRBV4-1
CASSLGGRAQETQYF
TGCGCCAGCAGCCTTGGCGGCCGTGCCCAAGAGACCCAGTACTTC
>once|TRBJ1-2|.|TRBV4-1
CASSQVGSTGSYTF
TGCGCCAGCAGCCAAGTAGGCTCGACAGGTAGCTACACCTTC
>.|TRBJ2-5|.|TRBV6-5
CASSYQGQETQYF
TGTGCCAGCAGTTACCAGGGGCAGGAGACCCAGTACTTC
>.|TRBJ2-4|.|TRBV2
CAILRETKNIQYF
TGTGCCATCTTAAGGGAAACCAAAAACATTCAGTACTTC
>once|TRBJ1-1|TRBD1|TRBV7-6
CASSPGTGAPFLNTEAFF
TGTGCCAGCAGCCCGGGGACAGGCGCCCCGTTTCTGAACACTGAAGCTTTCTTT
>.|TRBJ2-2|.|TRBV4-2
CASSQEEVAVRRELFF
TGTGCCAGCAGCCAAGAGGAGGTAGCGGTCCGAAGGGAGCTGTTTTTT
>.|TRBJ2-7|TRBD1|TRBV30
CAWSAPMGQGPPLSSYEQYF
TGTGCCTGGAGTGCCCCTATGGGACAGGGCCCCCCCCTTAGCTCCTACGAGCAGTACTTC
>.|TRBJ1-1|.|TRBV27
CASSFGDMNTEAFF
TGTGCCAGCAGTTTCGGCGATATGAACACTGAAGCTTTCTTT
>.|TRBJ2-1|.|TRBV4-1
CASSRGVQEGNEQFF
TGCGCCAGCAGTAGGGGGGTTCAGGAGGGCAATGAGCAGTTCTTC
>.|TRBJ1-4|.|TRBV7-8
CASSYRVENEKLFF
TGTGCCAGCAGCTACAGGGTGGAAAATGAAAAACTGTTTTTT
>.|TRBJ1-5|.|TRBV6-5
CASSYGGNQPQHF
TGTGCCAGCAGTTACGGGGGCAATCAGCCCCAGCATTTT
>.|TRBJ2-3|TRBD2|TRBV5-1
CASSLAAASGRGSDTQYF
TGCGCCAGCAGCTTGGCGGCTGCTAGCGGGAGGGGCTCAGATACGCAGTATTTT
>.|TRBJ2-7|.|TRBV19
CASRLRDTNAYEQYF
TGTGCCAGTAGGCTACGGGACACTAATGCCTACGAGCAGTACTTC
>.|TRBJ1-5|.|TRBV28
CASRGLDQPQHF
TGTGCCAGCAGAGGTCTAGATCAGCCCCAGCATTTT